In this sample, the clone carrying this TCR beta chain turned up many times. The data belong to a study of breast tumors, draining lymph nodes, adjacent tissues. TCRdb re-called the multiplex PCR reads through MiXCR, storing one row per CDR3 protein. The top ten hold roughly 4% of the sample, which has around 120,000 distinct CDR3 sequences, just under 20% seen once. Breast cancer patients provided tissue from their axillary draining lymph nodes. The material sequenced was axillary lymph node tissue. This clonotype was sampled from a female donor with breast cancer. Some clones in this sample may be carry-over from other donors' samples.

CDR3: CATSWGREEKLFF. CDR3 in DNA: TGTGCCACTTCCTGGGGGAGGGAGGAGAAACTGTTTTTT. The chain carries TRBV6-6 and TRBJ1-4, with a tentative D call TRBD1 (5 bases). V was pared by 10 bases and J by 11 bases, with 20 bases between. The CDR3 consists of 13 residues. Germline V gene data show CDR1 as MNHNY and CDR2 as SVGAGI (reference sequence).